This is a list of T cell receptor beta chains from one sample in a study of somatic mutations in cytotoxic T cells in rheumatoid arthritis. Assay used: immunoSEQ multiplex PCR; TCRdb lists only in-frame clones, some missing. The repertoire includes 20,000 to 25,000 clones, approximately 80% of them detected once, and roughly 3.8% sits in the top ten. Sequencing was done on a sample of CD8+ T cells sorted from blood. These receptors were taken from an adult with rheumatoid arthritis. The CDR3 runs from the conserved cysteine through the conserved F or W. D genes are given only for firm matches. Size tells how often a clone was seen (once, few, many) or the class of an expanded clone, and some rows leave it out.

>NA|TRBV5-4|NA|TRBJ1-3
TGTGCCAGCAGCTTGGGGCGGGGCTCTGGAAACACCATATATTTT
CASSLGRGSGNTIYF
>few|TRBV19|NA|TRBJ2-7
TGTGCCAGTAGTATACGACTGGCTCACGAGCAGTACTTC
CASSIRLAHEQYF
>NA|TRBV6-5|NA|TRBJ2-3
TGTGCCAGCAGTTATGCGGTAGCTAGCACAGATACGCAGTATTTT
CASSYAVASTDTQYF
>NA|TRBV27|NA|TRBJ2-7
TGTGCCAGCAGTTTTACTTGGCCGGGCTACGAGCAGTACTTC
CASSFTWPGYEQYF
>NA|TRBV6-1|NA|TRBJ1-5
TGTGCCAGCAGTGAAGACCCACCCCCAATTAGCAATCAGCCCCAGCATTTT
CASSEDPPPISNQPQHF
>NA|TRBV7-9|NA|TRBJ2-7
TGTGCCAGCAGCCCCCGGGTCTACGAGCAGTACTTC
CASSPRVYEQYF
>NA|TRBV12-5|TRBD1|TRBJ2-2
TGTGCTAGTGGTTTGGTACTGGAGGACAGGGGGCCGCCCGGGGAGCTGTTTTTT
CASGLVLEDRGPPGELFF
>NA|TRBV6-5|TRBD1|TRBJ2-7
TGTGCCAGCAGTTCGGGGACAGGGGCTCCCTACGAGCAGTACTTC
CASSSGTGAPYEQYF
>NA|TRBV4-1|TRBD1|TRBJ1-1
TGCGCCAGCAGCCAAACGGGACAGGGGCTCACTGAAGCTTTCTTT
CASSQTGQGLTEAFF
>NA|TRBV4-1|TRBD1|TRBJ1-1
TGCGCCAGCAGCTCTAGGGGGCTCGGGCCCCTCCCTTTCATGATGAACACTGAAGCTTTCTTT
CASSSRGLGPLPFMMNTEAFF
>NA|TRBV6-1|NA|TRBJ1-5
TGTGCCAGCAGGGAGGGACCTTATAGCAATCAGCCCCAGCATTTT
CASREGPYSNQPQHF
>few|TRBV4-3|TRBD2|TRBJ2-7
TGCGCCAGCAGCCAAGATCTTACTAGCGTGCGGGAGCAGTACTTC
CASSQDLTSVREQYF
>NA|TRBV4-3|NA|TRBJ2-7
TGCGCCAGCAGCCAAGATTGGCGGGGAAACTACGAGCAGTACTTC
CASSQDWRGNYEQYF
>NA|TRBV19|NA|TRBJ1-4
TGTGCCAGTAGTATCGTAGGCTCAGAAAAACTGTTTTTT
CASSIVGSEKLFF
>NA|TRBV6-4|NA|TRBJ1-1
TGTGCCAGCGCTGAAGCCGGGAACACTGAAGCTTTCTTT
CASAEAGNTEAFF
>NA|TRBV7-8|TRBD2|TRBJ2-3
TGTGCCAGCAGCTTAGAACGAGCGGGGGGGAAGTCGGATACGCAGTATTTT
CASSLERAGGKSDTQYF
>few|TRBV7-9|NA|TRBJ1-1
TGTGCCAGCAGCTACCAGGGAATGAGCACTGAAGCTTTCTTT
CASSYQGMSTEAFF
>NA|TRBV15|NA|TRBJ2-3
TGTGCCACCAGCAGAGGAGACGCGAGCACAGATACGCAGTATTTT
CATSRGDASTDTQYF
>NA|TRBV29-1|NA|TRBJ2-7
TGCAGCGTTGAGGACCTCGCCTACGAGCAGTACTTC
CSVEDLAYEQYF
>NA|TRBV2|TRBD1|TRBJ1-5
TGTGCCAGCAGCGGTCAGGGGGCGGGCAGCAATCAGCCCCAGCATTTT
CASSGQGAGSNQPQHF
>NA|TRBV7-2|TRBD2|TRBJ2-3
TGTGCCAGCAGCTGGGTTTTACGGGGGGGCTCCACAGATACGCAGTATTTT
CASSWVLRGGSTDTQYF